Below, 26 T cell receptor beta chains from the same sample are listed, as sequenced in a study of T cells expressing NK-cell markers. TCRdb re-called the 5' RACE reads and shows each CDR3 protein once, DNA omitted. The specimen's table records about half a million distinct CDR3 sequences. Sequencing was performed on blood T cells: a sorted CD56 or NKG2C T cell subset, CD4+ or CD8+ T cells, or bulk PBMC T cells (not recorded which). The receptor source for this set is a woman in her forties or fifties in good health.

The chain is built from TRBV19 and TRBJ2-2; there is no DNA to check the TCRdb D call of TRBD1. The CDR3 contains 14 residues. Germline lookup yields CDR1 LNHDA and CDR2 SQIVND (reference sequence). The CDR3 reads CASTLPGYTGELFF. The full variable domain, its missing parts supplied by reference TRBV19 and TRBJ2-2, is DGGITQSPKYLFRKEGQNVTLSCEQNLNHDAMYWYRQDPGQGLRLIYYSQIVNDFQKGDIAEGYSVSREKKESFPLTVTSAQKNPTAFYLCASTLPGYTGELFFGEGSRLTVL.

The V gene is TRBV19, the J gene TRBJ2-1; the TCRdb D gene call, TRBD2, has no DNA to confirm it. CDR1 and CDR2 from the germline V gene are LNHDA and SQIVND (reference sequence). The CDR3 has 17 amino acids. This CDR3 reads CASSLSGTSGHYNEQFF.

The J gene is TRBJ2-1, the V gene TRBV24-1; TCRdb selects TRBD1, and the lack of DNA leaves this call unchecked. Germline loops: CDR1 KGHDR, CDR2 SFDVKD. CDR3 size: 16 residues. This CDR3 is CATSDPRGGNYNEQFF.

This sequence joins TRBV12-3 or TRBV12-4 and TRBJ2-1; TCRdb's D gene call, TRBD2, goes unchecked for lack of DNA. This CDR3 is 14 amino acids long. The CDR3: CATAPLAGVNEQFF.

The chain carries TRBV11-1 and TRBJ2-1. The CDR3 totals 15 residues. From germline, CDR1 is SGHAT and CDR2 FQDESV (reference sequence). The CDR3 sequence: CASSFRASSYNEQFF.

CDR3 residues: CASSLGGYNEQFF. The chain links TRBV5-1 to TRBJ2-1. The CDR3 totals 13 residues. Germline lookup yields CDR1 SGHRS and CDR2 YFSETQ.

The chain combines TRBV19 with TRBJ1-4. The germline gives CDR1 LNHDA, CDR2 SQIVND (reference sequence). The CDR3 has 16 residues. The CDR3 reads CASSIPSDATNEKLFF.

V and J are TRBV5-1 and TRBJ2-3; TCRdb's assignment of TRBD1 cannot be checked, as there is no DNA. Germline lookup yields CDR1 SGHRS and CDR2 YFSETQ. The CDR3 runs 15 residues. CDR3 amino acids: CASSHVGGTGDTQYF.

The CDR3 here is CSARGVAGVRTDTQYF. V gene TRBV20-1 combines with J gene TRBJ2-3; the TCRdb call, TRBD2, lacks DNA for checking. There are 16 residues in the CDR3. Germline CDR1 and CDR2: DFQATT and SNEGSKA (reference sequence).

The genes are TRBV4-1 and TRBJ2-5. Germline values: CDR1 MGHRA, CDR2 YSYEKL. This CDR3 is 14 amino acids long. CDR3: CASSQDSGGETQYF.

The chain links TRBV5-1 to TRBJ2-1; the D gene TCRdb calls, TRBD1, cannot be checked with no DNA. Germline V CDR1 and CDR2: SGHRS, YFSETQ. The CDR3 loop spans 16 amino acids. The CDR3: CASNTGQLSSYNEQFF.

The rearrangement uses TRBV20-1 and TRBJ1-1. The CDR3 spans 12 residues. Germline-derived CDR1 and CDR2 are DFQATT and SNEGSKA (reference sequence). CDR3 loop: CSGLHMNTEAFF.

The CDR3: CASSQVWGVGSYNEQFF. The V and J genes are TRBV14 and TRBJ2-1. This CDR3 is 17 amino acids long. CDR1 is SGHDN, CDR2 FVKESK, per germline.

J is TRBJ2-3 and V is TRBV5-1; the D call from TCRdb, TRBD1, cannot be confirmed without DNA. Looked up from germline, CDR1 is SGHRS and CDR2 is YFSETQ. The CDR3 is 14 residues long. CDR3 sequence reads: CASSRTPRADTQYF.

The rearrangement joins TRBV11-3 to TRBJ2-1; TCRdb designates TRBD1, a call that cannot be tested without DNA. CDR3 length: 15 residues. The germline V gene encodes CDR1 SGHNT and CDR2 YENEEA. The CDR3: CASSLDPGRYNEQFF.

This sequence joins TRBV12-3 or TRBV12-4 and TRBJ2-2. This CDR3 has 16 amino acids. The CDR3 spells CASALFGLSNTGELFF.

The gene calls are TRBV12-3 or TRBV12-4 and TRBJ1-5; TCRdb names TRBD1, which stays unverified in the absence of DNA. There are 20 residues in the CDR3. The CDR3 here is CASSFYPGSWVSDSNQPQHF.

The CDR3 loop is CASSPYPITSGQETQYF. J is TRBJ2-5 and V is TRBV12-3 or TRBV12-4. The CDR3 is made up of 17 amino acids.

The V gene is TRBV15, the J gene TRBJ1-4. The CDR3 extends over 16 amino acids. Germline-derived CDR1 and CDR2 are LNHNV and YYDKDF (reference sequence). CDR3 sequence reads: CATSRDVRRSNEKLFF.

The rearrangement uses TRBV7-2 and TRBJ1-1; lacking DNA, the TRBD1 call made by TCRdb goes unchecked. This CDR3 is 15 amino acids long. Germline CDR1 reads SGHTA; CDR2 reads FQGNSA. The CDR3 sequence is CASSLEGVVNTEAFF. Complete variable domain (other parts from reference TRBV7-2 and TRBJ1-1): GAGVSQSPSNKVTEKGKDVELRCDPISGHTALYWYRQSLGQGLEFLIYFQGNSAPDKSGLPSDRFSAERTGGSVSTLTIQRTQQEDSAVYLCASSLEGVVNTEAFFGQGTRLTVV.

This chain connects TRBV5-1 to TRBJ1-1. Germline assignment: CDR1 SGHRS and CDR2 YFSETQ. The CDR3 extends over 15 amino acids. CDR3 amino acids: CASSLGRLLGTEAFF.

The chain joins TRBV5-1 to TRBJ2-1; TCRdb calls TRBD2, which cannot be checked without DNA. Germline V CDR1 and CDR2: SGHRS, YFSETQ. The CDR3 runs 16 residues. The CDR3 here is CASSSLTSGSVSGQFF.

Here the CDR3 reads CATSRGGGRTRGAETQYF. The chain couples TRBV15 to TRBJ2-5; as DNA is missing, the TRBD2 call by TCRdb cannot be tested. This CDR3 comprises 18 residues. The germline V gene encodes CDR1 LNHNV and CDR2 YYDKDF (reference sequence).

J is TRBJ2-7 and V is TRBV7-3; the TCRdb call, TRBD2, lacks DNA for checking. Germline CDR1 is SGHTA and CDR2 is FQGTGA. There are 20 residues in the CDR3. CDR3 in amino acids: CASSLGGSLEPLGREGEQYF.

The V gene is TRBV28, the J gene TRBJ2-2; TCRdb's assignment of TRBD1 cannot be checked, as there is no DNA. This CDR3 contains 15 residues. Germline V lookup: CDR1 MDHEN, CDR2 SYDVKM. The CDR3 reads CASSSETGLAGELFF.

V is TRBV4-1 and J is TRBJ2-4; TCRdb returns TRBD1, unconfirmable since there is no DNA. The germline V gene has CDR1 MGHRA and CDR2 YSYEKL. CDR3 length equals 16 residues. This chain's CDR3 is CASSQVGGGRKNIQYF.